Each of the 15 T cell receptor beta chains below was sequenced from the same sample in a study of cytomegalovirus exposure and HLA in healthy donors. The PCR made use of 60 Vbeta and 13 Jbeta primers. Sequencing was performed with immunoSEQ multiplex PCR; in TCRdb, only in-frame clones are kept and a portion is missing. The sample consists of fewer than 110,000 clones, 75% of them appearing once. The sample taken for sequencing was PBMCs. These receptors were collected from a man in his fifties in good health and CMV-seronegative.

The V call is TRBV7-9, the J call TRBJ1-3; no clear D. Germline assignment: CDR1 SEHNR and CDR2 FQNEAQ (reference sequence). V was shortened by 5 bases and J by 4 bases, with 12 bases between the two germline ends. The CDR3 consists of 14 residues. CDR3 bases: TGTGCCAGCAGCCCCGATAGTCGGGGAAACACCATATATTTT. Translation gives CASSPDSRGNTIYF.

This chain uses TRBV10-1 with TRBJ2-5, with D maybe TRBD1 (5 bases). With 8 bases removed from V and 12 bases from J, the gap between germline ends came to 10 bases. CDR3 length: 9 amino acids. Germline CDR1 reads WNHNN; CDR2 reads SYGVQD (reference sequence). For the CDR3, the DNA is TGCGCCAGCGTACAGGTCGAGTACTTC. Encoded protein: CASVQVEYF.

V is TRBV7-9 and J is TRBJ1-4; 8 bases map to TRBD1. The CDR3 is 15 amino acids. Trimming at V came to 5 bases and at J to 7 bases, leaving 9 bases not matched to a gene. Germline loops: CDR1 SEHNR, CDR2 FQNEAQ (reference sequence). The CDR3 nucleotides read TGTGCCAGCAGCCCGCAGACAGGGGTGGGTGAAAAACTGTTTTTT. It codes for CASSPQTGVGEKLFF. The whole variable domain, filled in from reference TRBV7-9 and TRBJ1-4, reads DTGVSQNPRHKITKRGQNVTFRCDPISEHNRLYWYRQTLGQGPEFLTYFQNEAQLEKSRLLSDRFSAERPKGSFSTLEIQRTEQGDSAMYLCASSPQTGVGEKLFFGSGTQLSVL.

This chain connects TRBV7-9 to TRBJ1-5, with TRBD1 as a possible D gene (5 bases). Per germline, CDR1 SEHNR and CDR2 FQNEAQ (reference sequence). This CDR3 has 13 residues. Trimming removed 4 bases from V and 7 bases from J, with 11 bases in between. The CDR3 loop is CASSSEAGQPQHF. The CDR3 DNA is TGTGCCAGCAGCTCCGAGGCAGGGCAGCCCCAGCATTTT.

This chain connects TRBV2 to TRBJ1-2; TRBD1 aligns across 8 bases. This CDR3 region has 14 residues. After removal of 3 bases from V and 8 bases from J, the junction contained 8 bases not matched to a gene. Germline values: CDR1 SNHLY, CDR2 FYNNEI. The CDR3 is CASSDQGAKGGYTF. CDR3 DNA sequence: TGTGCCAGCAGTGATCAGGGGGCTAAAGGCGGCTACACCTTC. The full variable domain, rest sourced from reference TRBV2 and TRBJ1-2, is EPEVTQTPSHQVTQMGQEVILRCVPISNHLYFYWYRQILGQKVEFLVSFYNNEISEKSEIFDDQFSVERPDGSNFTLKIRSTKLEDSAMYFCASSDQGAKGGYTFGSGTRLTVV.

This CDR3 reads CASSSGTGSNQPQHF. The CDR3 DNA is TGTGCCAGCAGTTCCGGGACAGGGAGCAATCAGCCCCAGCATTTT. V is TRBV28 and J is TRBJ1-5; TRBD1 aligns across 9 bases. Germline CDR1 MDHEN, CDR2 SYDVKM. The CDR3 extends over 15 amino acids. The J segment lost 1 base and the V segment lost 4 bases, leaving 2 bases of the junction unmatched.

This clone was seen a handful of times. This chain joins TRBV25-1 and TRBJ1-2; 7 bases match TRBD1. The germline V gene encodes CDR1 MGHDK and CDR2 SYGVNS. Germline trimming cut 4 bases from V and 11 bases from J; bases unmatched to any gene: 7. The CDR3 is 12 residues long. The CDR3 is CASSGDSRQYTF. The CDR3, as DNA: TGTGCCAGCAGTGGGGACAGCAGACAATACACCTTC.

As DNA, the CDR3 is TGTGCCTGGAGTGGGCTAACGGGAGGTGAGCAGTTCTTC. This gives the protein CAWSGLTGGEQFF. The J gene is TRBJ2-1, the V gene TRBV30, with 7 nucleotides matching TRBD2. Germline CDR1 is GTSNPN and CDR2 is SVGIG (reference sequence). The trim removed 1 base at V and 9 bases at J, leaving 6 bases unmatched. The CDR3 is made up of 13 amino acids.

The J gene is TRBJ2-5, the V gene TRBV2; 9 bases are shared with TRBD2. The J segment lost 5 bases and the V segment lost 7 bases, leaving 5 bases of the junction unmatched. Per the germline V gene, CDR1 is SNHLY and CDR2 is FYNNEI. The length of the CDR3 is 13 residues. As DNA, the CDR3 is TGTGCCAGCACGGCGGGGGGGCTTGAGACCCAGTACTTC. Amino acids: CASTAGGLETQYF. Variable domain in full (rest from reference TRBV2 and TRBJ2-5): EPEVTQTPSHQVTQMGQEVILRCVPISNHLYFYWYRQILGQKVEFLVSFYNNEISEKSEIFDDQFSVERPDGSNFTLKIRSTKLEDSAMYFCASTAGGLETQYFGPGTRLLVL.

The chain is built from TRBV10-3 and TRBJ2-1, with D perhaps matching TRBD2 (5 bases). CDR3 length: 15 residues. Germline-derived CDR1 and CDR2 are ENHRY and SYGVKD. V lost 6 bases and J lost 5, with 17 bases in between. DNA of the CDR3: TGTGCCATCAGCGCCACCGGCGGGCCTAACAATGAGCAGTTCTTC. Its protein is CAISATGGPNNEQFF.

V gene TRBV7-8 combines with J gene TRBJ1-4, with a tentative D call TRBD1 (5 bases). The V and J ends lost 8 bases and 8 bases respectively, with 21 bases between them. Per the germline V gene, CDR1 is SGHVS and CDR2 is FQNEAQ. CDR3 length: 15 residues. CDR3 nucleotide sequence: TGTGCCAGCGCCGCGGGGATGGGGGTTAGGGAAAAACTGTTTTTT. It yields the protein CASAAGMGVREKLFF.

V usage is TRBV18 and J usage is TRBJ1-1; unclear D gene. Per germline, CDR1 KGHSH and CDR2 LQKENI. This CDR3 has 13 amino acids. V lost 2 bases to trimming and J lost 8 bases, with 12 bases between them. The CDR3: CASSPRAGGEAFF. Written as DNA, the CDR3 is TGTGCCAGCTCACCAAGGGCGGGTGGCGAAGCTTTCTTT.

The chain carries TRBV7-2 and TRBJ1-5; D remains ambiguous. V was clipped by 3 bases and J by 0 bases, with 6 bases between them. Germline CDR1 SGHTA, CDR2 FQGNSA. The CDR3 has 14 amino acids. The chain's CDR3 is CASSFQNSNQPQHF. The CDR3 nucleotides read TGTGCCAGCAGCTTTCAGAATAGCAATCAGCCCCAGCATTTT.

This clone came up a few times. The chain couples TRBV28 to TRBJ2-7; D is ambiguous. Germline V gives CDR1 MDHEN, CDR2 SYDVKM. The CDR3 totals 14 residues. V lost 3 bases and J 2 bases, leaving 11 bases between the germline ends. CDR3 loop: CASSFPRFPYEQYF. The CDR3 coding sequence is TGTGCCAGCAGTTTCCCCAGGTTCCCCTACGAGCAGTACTTC. The whole variable domain, filled in from reference TRBV28 and TRBJ2-7, reads DVKVTQSSRYLVKRTGEKVFLECVQDMDHENMFWYRQDPGLGLRLIYFSYDVKMKEKGDIPEGYSVSREKKERFSLILESASTNQTSMYLCASSFPRFPYEQYFGPGTRLTVT.

The chain couples TRBV7-2 to TRBJ2-3; 7 nucleotides match TRBD2. The J segment lost 5 bases and the V segment lost 1 base, leaving 9 bases of the junction unmatched. There are 16 residues in the CDR3. CDR1 and CDR2 (germline): SGHTA, FQGNSA. The CDR3 is CASSLGGGPRGDTQYF. The CDR3 bases are TGTGCCAGCAGCTTAGGGGGAGGGCCCCGAGGAGATACGCAGTATTTT.